Listed here are 22 T cell receptor beta chains from one sample, sequenced in a study of cytomegalovirus exposure and HLA in healthy donors. Sequencing used immunoSEQ multiplex PCR; TCRdb keeps in-frame clones, though not all of them. This table holds some 59,000 clones, roughly nine tenths found once. Sequenced sample: PBMCs. Receptor source: a woman under 30 in good health and CMV-seronegative.

J is TRBJ2-7 and V is TRBV15; D remains ambiguous. This CDR3 is 12 amino acids long. Germline CDR1 and CDR2: LNHNV and YYDKDF (reference sequence). Trimming left V 5 bases short and J 2 bases short, with 7 bases between. In nucleotides, the CDR3 is TGTGCCACCAGCGGCAGTACCTACGAGCAGTACTTC. This encodes CATSGSTYEQYF.

V usage is TRBV29-1 and J usage is TRBJ2-1, with 10 positions matching TRBD1. The CDR3 sequence is 16 residues long. Trimming took 1 base from V and 3 from J; bases not matched to a gene: 6. Germline loops: CDR1 SQVTM, CDR2 ANQGSEA. The CDR3 bases are TGCAGCGTTGAAGGTGGGGACAGGGGAGTCTACAATGAGCAGTTCTTC. Translating gives CSVEGGDRGVYNEQFF.

The chain is built from TRBV2 and TRBJ2-2, with 9 bases identical to TRBD1. The CDR3 extends over 13 amino acids. Looked up from germline, CDR1 is SNHLY and CDR2 is FYNNEI. V trimming: 10 bases; J trimming: 4 bases; junction bases outside the gene matches: 4. The CDR3 region has the DNA TGTGCCATCGAGACAGGGGGCACCGGGGAGCTGTTTTTT. Protein: CAIETGGTGELFF.

The chain carries TRBV28 and TRBJ2-7; 11 nucleotides line up with TRBD2. The length of the CDR3 is 14 residues. CDR1 is MDHEN and CDR2 is SYDVKM in the germline V gene. After removal of 5 bases from V and 3 bases from J, the junction contained 3 bases not matched to a gene. The CDR3 region is CASSLAGGDYEQYF. The DNA of the CDR3 is TGTGCCAGCAGTCTAGCGGGGGGCGACTACGAGCAGTACTTC.

This chain links TRBV7-9 with TRBJ1-2; 10 bases agree with TRBD1. CDR1 SEHNR and CDR2 FQNEAQ come from the germline V gene (reference sequence). V shed 2 bases and J 2 bases; nucleotides not matched to a gene: 11. The CDR3 extends over 18 amino acids. CDR3 in DNA: TGTGCCAGCAGCTTATTCCGGGACAGGGGTCCCCGGAACTATGGCTACACCTTC. The encoded protein is CASSLFRDRGPRNYGYTF.

The genes are TRBV20-1 and TRBJ2-7; the D gene is possibly TRBD2 (5 bases). Germline V gives CDR1 DFQATT, CDR2 SNEGSKA (reference sequence). With 3 bases removed from V and 7 bases from J, the gap between germline ends came to 7 bases. This CDR3 is built from 10 residues. The CDR3 spells CSARAGEQYF. DNA of the CDR3: TGCAGTGCTAGGGCGGGTGAGCAGTACTTC.

V is TRBV13 and J is TRBJ2-1; 7 nucleotides match TRBD1. The CDR3 has 14 residues. V shed 0 bases and J 10 bases; nucleotides not matched to a gene: 6. Germline assignment: CDR1 PRHDT and CDR2 FYEKMQ (reference sequence). This chain's CDR3 is CASSLGDRVGEQFF. The CDR3 region has the DNA TGTGCCAGCAGCTTAGGTGACAGGGTAGGGGAGCAGTTCTTC.

This chain connects TRBV7-2 to TRBJ2-2, with D possibly TRBD1 on 6 matching bases. The CDR3 has 16 residues. Trimming cost V 2 bases and J 5 bases, with 15 bases left between them. Germline CDR1 reads SGHTA; CDR2 reads FQGNSA. CDR3 in amino acids: CASSLTTGSGTGELFF. CDR3 sequence (DNA): TGTGCCAGCAGCTTAACGACAGGATCCGGGACCGGGGAGCTGTTTTTT. Based on the CDR3 plus reference TRBV7-2 and TRBJ2-2, the full variable domain is GAGVSQSPSNKVTEKGKDVELRCDPISGHTALYWYRQSLGQGLEFLIYFQGNSAPDKSGLPSDRFSAERTGGSVSTLTIQRTQQEDSAVYLCASSLTTGSGTGELFFGEGSRLTVL.

The gene calls are TRBV7-3 and TRBJ2-3, with D perhaps matching TRBD2 (5 bases). The V and J ends lost 5 bases and 2 bases respectively, with 8 bases between them. The germline CDR1 and CDR2 sequences are SGHTA and FQGTGA. The CDR3 has 13 residues. CDR3 loop: CASSLDYTDTQYF. CDR3 nucleotides: TGTGCCAGCAGCCTAGACTACACAGATACGCAGTATTTT.

The rearrangement joins TRBV7-8 to TRBJ2-7; D is unclear. Trimming pared 0 bases from V and 0 bases from J, leaving 6 bases between. From germline, CDR1 is SGHVS and CDR2 FQNEAQ. The CDR3 extends over 14 amino acids. The CDR3 region is CASSLASGSYEQYF. CDR3 DNA sequence: TGTGCCAGCAGCTTAGCGTCCGGCTCCTACGAGCAGTACTTC. The full variable domain, its missing parts supplied by reference TRBV7-8 and TRBJ2-7, is GAGVSQSPRYKVAKRGQDVALRCDPISGHVSLFWYQQALGQGPEFLTYFQNEAQLDKSGLPSDRFFAERPEGSVSTLKIQRTQQEDSAVYLCASSLASGSYEQYFGPGTRLTVT.

The chain's CDR3 is CASQGANGNTIYF. The CDR3 region has the DNA TGTGCCTCACAGGGGGCAAATGGAAACACCATATATTTT. The gene calls are TRBV30 and TRBJ1-3, with 9 positions matching TRBD1. Trimming took 7 bases from V and 3 from J; bases not matched to a gene: 4. The CDR3 runs to 13 residues. Germline V gene sequence: CDR1 GTSNPN, CDR2 SVGIG (reference sequence).

This clone showed up just once. The gene calls are TRBV7-9 and TRBJ2-5; D perhaps matches TRBD1 (6 bases). The CDR3 spans 17 residues. Per the germline V gene, CDR1 is SEHNR and CDR2 is FQNEAQ (reference sequence). Trimming stripped 3 bases from V and 5 bases from J, with 22 bases between. The CDR3 loop reads CASSFGLIGTPRETQYF. In nucleotides, the CDR3 is TGTGCCAGCAGCTTTGGCTTAATCGGGACACCTAGGGAGACCCAGTACTTC.

This sequence joins TRBV19 and TRBJ1-3; D gene unclear. Germline V gives CDR1 LNHDA, CDR2 SQIVND (reference sequence). V was shortened by 7 bases and J by 0 bases, with 10 bases between the two germline ends. CDR3 length equals 14 residues. CDR3 coding DNA: TGTGCCAGTACCCAGGCCGGCTCTGGAAACACCATATATTTT. Translation: CASTQAGSGNTIYF.

DNA of the CDR3: TGTGCCAGCAGTTACCGGCAGGGTGAAGCTTTCTTT. This sequence encodes CASSYRQGEAFF. The chain has TRBV6-5 and TRBJ1-1; TRBD1 might be the D (5 bases). The germline V gene has CDR1 MNHEY and CDR2 SVGAGI. Deletions cut 2 bases from V and 7 bases from J, with 8 bases between. This CDR3 has 12 amino acids.

This rearrangement joins TRBV20-1 to TRBJ1-2, with D possibly TRBD1 on 6 matching bases. Germline V gene lookup returns CDR1 DFQATT and CDR2 SNEGSKA (reference sequence). CDR3 size: 11 residues. V lost 3 bases, J lost 6 bases, and 8 bases lay in between. Here the CDR3 reads CSARTGHGYTF. The CDR3 bases are TGCAGTGCTAGGACAGGCCATGGCTACACCTTC.

In the case of this clone: The sample holds other DNA sequences that translate to the same CDR3. The chain employs TRBV4-1 and TRBJ2-7; D is possibly TRBD1 (6 bases). The CDR3 is 14 residues long. With 4 bases removed from V and 2 bases from J, the gap between germline ends came to 12 bases. In germline, CDR1 is MGHRA, CDR2 YSYEKL. This CDR3 is CASSLQGPPYEQYF. CDR3 in DNA: TGCGCCAGCAGCCTACAGGGTCCACCCTACGAGCAGTACTTC.

The J gene is TRBJ1-6, the V gene TRBV5-4, with D tentatively TRBD1 (5 bases). The CDR3 contains 14 residues. Per the germline V gene, CDR1 is SGHNT and CDR2 is YYREEE (reference sequence). The V end was cut by 2 bases, the J end by 7 bases, with 10 bases between. The CDR3 spells CASSLGRENSPLHF. In DNA form, the CDR3 reads TGTGCCAGCAGCTTAGGCAGGGAAAATTCACCCCTCCACTTT.

This CDR3 is CASSQAGAGGLAHEQYF. The CDR3 DNA follows: TGTGCCAGCAGCCAAGCGGGGGCGGGGGGGCTTGCCCACGAGCAGTACTTC. The rearrangement joins TRBV4-2 to TRBJ2-7, with 9 bases matching TRBD2. CDR1 and CDR2 from the germline V gene are LGHNA and YNFKEQ. Trimming took 1 base from V and 5 from J; bases not matched to a gene: 12. The CDR3 runs 17 residues.

The chain joins TRBV4-2 to TRBJ1-5; 7 positions agree with TRBD1. The length of the CDR3 is 14 residues. The V and J ends lost 1 base and 5 bases, in that order; junction bases with no gene match: 2. CDR1 is LGHNA and CDR2 is YNFKEQ in the germline V gene. CDR3 residues: CASSQGDSHQPQHF. In nucleotides, the CDR3 is TGTGCCAGCAGCCAAGGGGACAGCCATCAGCCCCAGCATTTT.

The J gene is TRBJ2-7, the V gene TRBV7-8; 8 nucleotides line up with TRBD2. Germline-derived CDR1 and CDR2 are SGHVS and FQNEAQ. V lost 6 bases, J lost 7 bases, and 14 bases stayed unmatched. The length of the CDR3 is 15 residues. The CDR3 sequence: CASSLSLAGKDEQYF. In DNA, the CDR3 is TGTGCCAGCAGTTTATCGTTAGCGGGGAAAGATGAGCAGTACTTC.

The chain is built from TRBV7-6 and TRBJ2-5; TRBD1 aligns across 7 bases. V shed 4 bases, J shed 7 bases, and the junction held 9 bases outside the gene matches. Looked up from germline, CDR1 is SGHVS and CDR2 is FNYEAQ. The CDR3 has 14 amino acids. This chain's CDR3 is CASSSRTGERTQYF. DNA for the CDR3: TGTGCCAGCAGCTCGCGGACAGGTGAAAGGACCCAGTACTTC. Filled out from reference TRBV7-6 and TRBJ2-5, the complete variable domain reads GAGVSQSPRYKVTKRGQDVALRCDPISGHVSLYWYRQALGQGPEFLTYFNYEAQQDKSGLPNDRFSAERPEGSISTLTIQRTEQRDSAMYRCASSSRTGERTQYFGPGTRLLVL.

The chain links TRBV2 to TRBJ2-1; 8 bases line up with TRBD2. Germline V CDR1 and CDR2: SNHLY, FYNNEI. This CDR3 is built from 15 residues. The V gene end was trimmed by 6 bases and the J gene end by 8 bases; junction bases not matched to a gene: 12. CDR3 in DNA: TGTGCCAGCAGCCTTGAAGGGGCGGGAGGCCATGAGCAGTTCTTC. As protein: CASSLEGAGGHEQFF.